Presented here are 2 T cell receptor beta chains from one specimen sequenced in a study of tumor-infiltrating lymphocytes in primary liver carcinoma. RNA and DNA were co-extracted from roughly 20-30 mg of unsorted bulk tissue. Starting material of 500 to 600 ng total RNA yielded TCR beta cDNA via a constant-region primer. Library construction for TCR beta comprised three nested multiplex PCR rounds performed with slightly modified ARM-PCR. For around 11 cycles apiece, the opening two PCR rounds ran with TRBV1-TRBV30 forward primers and a C-beta reverse primer. TCRdb called the multiplex PCR reads again in MiXCR, with one record for every CDR3 protein. The sample has 20,000 to 25,000 distinct CDR3 sequences; roughly 85% are singletons. The specimen sequenced was liver tumor tissue from sampling region 1. Subset noted: tumor region T1, superior pole. The receptor set was obtained from a woman in her 30s with primary liver carcinoma and hepatitis B virus infection.

Ten or more counts support this clonotype. The chain has TRBV11-2 and TRBJ1-1; tentative D call: TRBD1 (5 bases). CDR3 size: 15 residues. Trimming stripped 5 bases from V and 0 bases from J, with 13 bases between. Germline CDR1 reads SGHAT; CDR2 reads FQNNGV. CDR3 sequence (DNA): TGTGCCAGCAGCGGACTGGGGGGGATGAACACTGAAGCTTTCTTT. Protein product: CASSGLGGMNTEAFF.

The chain uses TRBV5-8 and TRBJ2-1; D uncertain. V was pared by 3 bases and J by 8 bases, with 12 bases between. Germline V lookup: CDR1 SGHTS, CDR2 YDEGEE. The CDR3 extends over 13 amino acids. The DNA for the CDR3 is TGTGCCAGCAGCTCCCGCCCAACCTATGAGCAGTTCTTC. This sequence encodes CASSSRPTYEQFF.